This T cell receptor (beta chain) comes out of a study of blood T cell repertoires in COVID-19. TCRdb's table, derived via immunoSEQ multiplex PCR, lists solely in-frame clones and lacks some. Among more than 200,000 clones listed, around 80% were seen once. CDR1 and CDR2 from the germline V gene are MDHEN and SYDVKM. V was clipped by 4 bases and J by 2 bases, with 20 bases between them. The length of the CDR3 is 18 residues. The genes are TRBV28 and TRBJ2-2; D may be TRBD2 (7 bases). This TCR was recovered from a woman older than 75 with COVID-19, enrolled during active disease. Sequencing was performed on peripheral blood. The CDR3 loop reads CASSSPLGGGSNTGELFF. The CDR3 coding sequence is TGTGCCAGCAGTTCCCCGCTGGGCGGGGGCTCTAACACCGGGGAGCTGTTTTTT.